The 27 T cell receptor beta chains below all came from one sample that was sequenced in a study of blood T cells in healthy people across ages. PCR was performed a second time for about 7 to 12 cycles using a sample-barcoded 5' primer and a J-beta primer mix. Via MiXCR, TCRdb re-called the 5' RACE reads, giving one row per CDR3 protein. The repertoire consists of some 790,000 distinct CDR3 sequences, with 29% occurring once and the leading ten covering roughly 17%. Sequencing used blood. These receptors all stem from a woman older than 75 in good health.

CDR3: CASSGLRITQYF. The DNA of the CDR3 is TGTGCCAGCAGCGGACTTCGAATTACGCAGTATTTT. This chain joins TRBV7-9 and TRBJ2-3; TRBD2 is a possible D gene (5 bases). The length of the CDR3 is 12 residues. V shed 5 bases and J shed 8 bases, with 11 bases lying between them. CDR1 and CDR2 (germline): SEHNR, FQNEAQ (reference sequence).

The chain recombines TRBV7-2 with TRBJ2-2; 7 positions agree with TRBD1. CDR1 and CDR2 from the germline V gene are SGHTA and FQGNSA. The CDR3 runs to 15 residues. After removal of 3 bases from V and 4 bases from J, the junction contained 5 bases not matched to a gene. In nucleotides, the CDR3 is TGTGCCAGCAGCTTCCAAGCAGGGGGCACCGGGGAGCTGTTTTTT. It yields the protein CASSFQAGGTGELFF.

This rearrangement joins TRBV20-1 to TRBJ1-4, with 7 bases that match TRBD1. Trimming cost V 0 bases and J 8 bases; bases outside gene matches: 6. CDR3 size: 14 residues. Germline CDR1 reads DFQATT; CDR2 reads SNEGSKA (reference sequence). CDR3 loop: CSARDRRGQEKLFF. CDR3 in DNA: TGCAGTGCTAGAGATAGGAGGGGGCAGGAAAAACTGTTTTTT.

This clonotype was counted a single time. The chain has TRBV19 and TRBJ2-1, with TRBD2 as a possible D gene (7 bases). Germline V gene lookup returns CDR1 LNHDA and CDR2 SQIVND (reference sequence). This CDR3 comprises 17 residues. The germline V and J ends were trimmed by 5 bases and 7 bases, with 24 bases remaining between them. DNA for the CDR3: TGTGCCAGTAGTTTAATGGGACTGGGGGGGCGTATGAATGAGCAGTTCTTC. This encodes CASSLMGLGGRMNEQFF. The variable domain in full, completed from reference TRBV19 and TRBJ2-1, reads DGGITQSPKYLFRKEGQNVTLSCEQNLNHDAMYWYRQDPGQGLRLIYYSQIVNDFQKGDIAEGYSVSREKKESFPLTVTSAQKNPTAFYLCASSLMGLGGRMNEQFFGPGTRLTVL.

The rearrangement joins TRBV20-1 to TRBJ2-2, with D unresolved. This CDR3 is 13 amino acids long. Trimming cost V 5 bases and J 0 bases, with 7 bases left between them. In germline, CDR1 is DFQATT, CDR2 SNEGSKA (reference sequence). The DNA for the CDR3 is TGCAGTGCTCCTCGACCGAACACCGGGGAGCTGTTTTTT. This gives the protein CSAPRPNTGELFF.

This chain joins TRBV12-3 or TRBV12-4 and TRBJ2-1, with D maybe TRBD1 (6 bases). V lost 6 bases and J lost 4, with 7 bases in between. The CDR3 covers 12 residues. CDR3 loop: CASRRGYNEQFF. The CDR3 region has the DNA TGTGCCAGCAGAAGGGGGTACAATGAGCAGTTCTTC.

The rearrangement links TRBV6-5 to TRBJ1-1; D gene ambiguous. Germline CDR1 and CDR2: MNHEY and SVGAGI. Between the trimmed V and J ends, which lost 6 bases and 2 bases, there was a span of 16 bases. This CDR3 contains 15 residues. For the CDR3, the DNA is TGTGCCAGCAGCCTTTCCGGGTCGTTAAACACTGAAGCTTTCTTT. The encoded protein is CASSLSGSLNTEAFF.

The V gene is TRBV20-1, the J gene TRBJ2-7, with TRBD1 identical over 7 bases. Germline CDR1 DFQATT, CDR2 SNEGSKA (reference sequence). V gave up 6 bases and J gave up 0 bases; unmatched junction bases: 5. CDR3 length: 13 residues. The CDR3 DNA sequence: TGCAGTGCCCGGACAGGCCACTCCTACGAGCAGTACTTC. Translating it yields CSARTGHSYEQYF.

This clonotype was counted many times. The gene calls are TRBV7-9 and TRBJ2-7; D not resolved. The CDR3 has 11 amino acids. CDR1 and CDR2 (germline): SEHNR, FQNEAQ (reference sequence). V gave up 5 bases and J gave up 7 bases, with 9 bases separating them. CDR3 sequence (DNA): TGTGCCAGCAGCCAGGAAGGGGAGCAGTACTTC. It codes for CASSQEGEQYF.

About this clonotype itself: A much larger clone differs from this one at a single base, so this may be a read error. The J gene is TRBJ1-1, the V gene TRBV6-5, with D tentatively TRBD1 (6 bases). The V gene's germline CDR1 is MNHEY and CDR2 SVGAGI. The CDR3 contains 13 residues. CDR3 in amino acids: CVSNRGAYTEAFF. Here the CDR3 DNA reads TGTGTCAGCAATCGGGGGGCATACACTGAAGCTTTCTTT.

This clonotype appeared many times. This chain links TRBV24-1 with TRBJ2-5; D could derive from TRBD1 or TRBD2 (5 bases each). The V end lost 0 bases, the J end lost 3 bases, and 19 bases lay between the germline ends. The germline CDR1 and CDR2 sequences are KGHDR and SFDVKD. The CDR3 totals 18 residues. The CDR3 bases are TGTGCCACCAGTGATTTGCAGCCGGGGCCAAGTTTAAAAGAGACCCAGTACTTC. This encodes CATSDLQPGPSLKETQYF.

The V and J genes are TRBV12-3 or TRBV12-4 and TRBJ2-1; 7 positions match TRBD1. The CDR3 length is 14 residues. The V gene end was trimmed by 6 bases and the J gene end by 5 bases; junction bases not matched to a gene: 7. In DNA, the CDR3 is TGTGCCAGCAGAACTTGGGACAGCAACAATGAGCAGTTCTTC. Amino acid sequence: CASRTWDSNNEQFF.

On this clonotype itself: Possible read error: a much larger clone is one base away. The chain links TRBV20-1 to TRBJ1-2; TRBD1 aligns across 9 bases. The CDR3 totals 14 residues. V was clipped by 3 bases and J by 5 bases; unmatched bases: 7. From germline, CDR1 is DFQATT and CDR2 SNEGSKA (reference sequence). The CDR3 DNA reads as TGCAGTGCTAGTGATCCGGGACAGGGTTATGGCTACACCTTC. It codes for CSASDPGQGYGYTF.

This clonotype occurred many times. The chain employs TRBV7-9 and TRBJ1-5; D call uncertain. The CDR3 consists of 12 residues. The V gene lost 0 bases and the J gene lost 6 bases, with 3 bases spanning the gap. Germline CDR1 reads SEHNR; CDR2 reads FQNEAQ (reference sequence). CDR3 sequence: CASSLAGQPQHF. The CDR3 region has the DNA TGTGCCAGCAGCTTAGCGGGTCAGCCCCAGCATTTT.

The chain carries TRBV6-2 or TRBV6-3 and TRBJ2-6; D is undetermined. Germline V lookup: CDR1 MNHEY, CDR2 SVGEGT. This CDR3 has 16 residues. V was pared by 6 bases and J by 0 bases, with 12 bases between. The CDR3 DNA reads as TGTGCCAGCAGGAGGAGCCAGGTCTCTGGGGCCAACGTCCTGACTTTC. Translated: CASRRSQVSGANVLTF.

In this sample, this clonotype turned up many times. CDR3 nucleotide sequence: TGCAGCGTTGAAGACGCTCGGGGGGGCCGGATGAATGAGCAGTTCTTC. This encodes CSVEDARGGRMNEQFF. This chain uses TRBV29-1 with TRBJ2-1; 8 nucleotides align to TRBD2. In germline, CDR1 is SQVTM, CDR2 ANQGSEA. V lost 0 bases and J lost 7; bases outside the gene matches: 11. The CDR3 is 16 residues long.

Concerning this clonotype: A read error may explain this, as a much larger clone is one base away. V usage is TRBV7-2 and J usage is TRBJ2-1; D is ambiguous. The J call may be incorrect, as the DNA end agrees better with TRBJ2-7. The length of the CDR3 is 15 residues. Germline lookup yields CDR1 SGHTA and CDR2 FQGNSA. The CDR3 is CASSPLRSSYNEQYF. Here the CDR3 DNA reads TGTGCCAGCAGCCCGTTGCGGAGCTCCTACAATGAGCAGTACTTC.

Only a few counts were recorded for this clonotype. CDR3 coding DNA: TGCAGTGCTAGCTGGGTCGTCGCGGGGGGCTACAATGAGCAGTTCTTC. Translating gives CSASWVVAGGYNEQFF. The V call is TRBV20-1, the J call TRBJ2-1, with TRBD2 matching 8 bases. CDR1 DFQATT and CDR2 SNEGSKA come from the germline V gene (reference sequence). Trimming at V came to 3 bases and at J to 3 bases, leaving 10 bases not matched to a gene. This CDR3 has 16 amino acids.

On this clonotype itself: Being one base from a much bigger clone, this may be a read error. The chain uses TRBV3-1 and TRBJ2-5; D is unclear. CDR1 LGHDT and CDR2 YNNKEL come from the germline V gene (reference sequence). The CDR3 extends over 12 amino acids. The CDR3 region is CVSSQTKETQYF. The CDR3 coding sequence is TGTGTCAGCAGCCAAACTAAAGAGACCCAGTACTTC.

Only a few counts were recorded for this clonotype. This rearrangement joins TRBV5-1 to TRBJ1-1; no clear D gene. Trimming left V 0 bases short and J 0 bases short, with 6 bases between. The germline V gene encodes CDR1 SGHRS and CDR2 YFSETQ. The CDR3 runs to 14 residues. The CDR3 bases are TGCGCCAGCAGCTTGGACCAGGTGAACACTGAAGCTTTCTTT. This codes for CASSLDQVNTEAFF.

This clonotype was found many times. The CDR3 region is CAIRETDSNTEAFF. The CDR3 nucleotides are TGTGCCATCAGAGAGACGGACAGTAACACTGAAGCTTTCTTT. The chain is built from TRBV10-3 and TRBJ1-1, with D perhaps matching TRBD1 (6 bases). The CDR3 spans 14 residues. CDR1 is ENHRY and CDR2 is SYGVKD in the germline V gene. The V and J ends lost 6 bases and 2 bases respectively, with 13 bases between them.

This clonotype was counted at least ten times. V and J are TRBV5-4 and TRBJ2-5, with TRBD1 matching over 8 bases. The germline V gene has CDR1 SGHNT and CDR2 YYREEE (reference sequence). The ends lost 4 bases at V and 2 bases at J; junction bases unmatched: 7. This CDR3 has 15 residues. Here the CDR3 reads CASSEPGGGQETQYF. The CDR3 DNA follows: TGTGCCAGCAGCGAACCAGGGGGCGGACAAGAGACCCAGTACTTC.

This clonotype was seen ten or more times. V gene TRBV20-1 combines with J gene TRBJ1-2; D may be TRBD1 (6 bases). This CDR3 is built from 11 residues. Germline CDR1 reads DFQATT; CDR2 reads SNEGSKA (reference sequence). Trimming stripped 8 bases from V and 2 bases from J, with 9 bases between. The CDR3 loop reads CSRRGNYGYTF. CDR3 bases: TGCAGTCGCAGGGGCAACTATGGCTACACCTTC.

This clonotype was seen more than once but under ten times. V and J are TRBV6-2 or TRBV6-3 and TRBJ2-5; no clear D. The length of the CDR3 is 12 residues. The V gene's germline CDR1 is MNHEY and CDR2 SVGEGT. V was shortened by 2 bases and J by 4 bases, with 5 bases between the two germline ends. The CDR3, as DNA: TGTGCCAGCAGTTACGGCCCAGAGACCCAGTACTTC. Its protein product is CASSYGPETQYF.

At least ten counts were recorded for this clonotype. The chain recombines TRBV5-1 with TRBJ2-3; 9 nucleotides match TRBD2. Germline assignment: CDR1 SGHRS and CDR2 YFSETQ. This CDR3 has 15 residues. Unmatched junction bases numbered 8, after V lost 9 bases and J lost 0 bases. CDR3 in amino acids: CATKTSGVSTDTQYF. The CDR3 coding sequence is TGCGCCACCAAGACTAGCGGAGTTAGCACAGATACGCAGTATTTT.

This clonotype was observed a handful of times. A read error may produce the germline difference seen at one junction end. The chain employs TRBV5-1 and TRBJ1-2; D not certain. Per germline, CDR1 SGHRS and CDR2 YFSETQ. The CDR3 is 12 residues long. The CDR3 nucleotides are TGCGCCGGCAGCCAAGGAAACTATGGCTACACCTTC. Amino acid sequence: CAGSQGNYGYTF.

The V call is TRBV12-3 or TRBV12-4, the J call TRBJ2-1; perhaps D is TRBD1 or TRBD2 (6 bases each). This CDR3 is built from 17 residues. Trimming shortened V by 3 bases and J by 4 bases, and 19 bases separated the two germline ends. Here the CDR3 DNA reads TGTGCCAGCAGTTTGGAGAACGGGGGCCGAGGATACAATGAGCAGTTCTTC. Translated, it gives CASSLENGGRGYNEQFF.